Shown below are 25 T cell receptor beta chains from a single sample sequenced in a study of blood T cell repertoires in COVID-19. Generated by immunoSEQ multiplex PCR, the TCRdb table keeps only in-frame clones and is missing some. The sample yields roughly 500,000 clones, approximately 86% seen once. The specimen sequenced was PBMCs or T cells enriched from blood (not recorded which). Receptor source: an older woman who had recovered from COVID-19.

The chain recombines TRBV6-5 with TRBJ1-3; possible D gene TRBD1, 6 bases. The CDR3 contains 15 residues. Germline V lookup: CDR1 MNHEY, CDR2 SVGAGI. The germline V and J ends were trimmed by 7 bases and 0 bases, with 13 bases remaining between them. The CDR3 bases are TGTGCCAGCAAGAGGGGGGGGCACTCTGGAAACACCATATATTTT. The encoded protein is CASKRGGHSGNTIYF.

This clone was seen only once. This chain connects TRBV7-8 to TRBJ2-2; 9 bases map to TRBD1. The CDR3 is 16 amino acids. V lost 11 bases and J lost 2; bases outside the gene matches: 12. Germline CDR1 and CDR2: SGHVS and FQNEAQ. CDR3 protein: CASARGQGLNTGELFF. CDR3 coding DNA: TGTGCCTCTGCCCGGGGACAGGGCTTAAACACCGGGGAGCTGTTTTTT.

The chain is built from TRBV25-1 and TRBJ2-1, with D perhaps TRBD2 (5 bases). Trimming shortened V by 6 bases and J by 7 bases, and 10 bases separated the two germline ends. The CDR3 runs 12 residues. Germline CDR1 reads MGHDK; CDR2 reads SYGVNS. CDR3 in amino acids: CASSGVPNEQFF. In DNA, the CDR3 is TGTGCCAGCAGCGGGGTCCCGAATGAGCAGTTCTTC.

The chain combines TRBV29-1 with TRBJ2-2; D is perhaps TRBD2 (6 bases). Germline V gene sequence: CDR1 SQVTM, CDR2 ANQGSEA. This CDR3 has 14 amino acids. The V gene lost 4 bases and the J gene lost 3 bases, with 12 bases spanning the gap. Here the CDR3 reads CSVVVGGHTGELFF. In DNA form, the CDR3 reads TGCAGCGTTGTGGTCGGGGGTCACACCGGGGAGCTGTTTTTT.

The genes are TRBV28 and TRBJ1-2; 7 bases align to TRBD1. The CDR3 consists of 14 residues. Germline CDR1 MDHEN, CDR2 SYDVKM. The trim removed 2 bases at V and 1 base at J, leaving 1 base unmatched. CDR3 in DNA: TGTGCCAGCAGTTTAACAGGGGTTAACTATGGCTACACCTTC. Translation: CASSLTGVNYGYTF.

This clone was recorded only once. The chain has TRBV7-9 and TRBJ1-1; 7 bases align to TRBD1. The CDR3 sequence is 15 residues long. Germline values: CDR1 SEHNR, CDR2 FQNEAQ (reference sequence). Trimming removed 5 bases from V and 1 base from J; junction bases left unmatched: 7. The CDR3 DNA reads TGTGCCAGCAGCGCTCAGGGACAGAAGAACACTGAAGCTTTCTTT. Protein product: CASSAQGQKNTEAFF.

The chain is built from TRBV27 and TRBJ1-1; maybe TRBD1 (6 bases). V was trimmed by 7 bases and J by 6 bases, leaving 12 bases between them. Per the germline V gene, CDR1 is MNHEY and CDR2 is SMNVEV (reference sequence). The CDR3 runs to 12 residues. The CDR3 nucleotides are TGTGCCAGCATGGGGGGGGCCCCTGAAGCTTTCTTT. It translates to CASMGGAPEAFF.

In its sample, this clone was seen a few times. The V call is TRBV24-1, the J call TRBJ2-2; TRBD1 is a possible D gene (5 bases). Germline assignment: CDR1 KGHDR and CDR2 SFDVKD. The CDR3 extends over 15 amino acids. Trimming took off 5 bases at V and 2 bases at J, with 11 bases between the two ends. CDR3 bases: TGTGCCACCAGTGCCACAGGTATCAACACCGGGGAGCTGTTTTTT. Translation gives CATSATGINTGELFF.

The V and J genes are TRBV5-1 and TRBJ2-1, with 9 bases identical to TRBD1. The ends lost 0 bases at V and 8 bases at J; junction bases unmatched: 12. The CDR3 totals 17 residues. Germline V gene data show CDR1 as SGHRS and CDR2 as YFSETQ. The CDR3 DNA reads TGCGCCAGCAGCTTGGTCGTCGACAGGGGGTACATTGATGAGCAGTTCTTC. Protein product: CASSLVVDRGYIDEQFF.

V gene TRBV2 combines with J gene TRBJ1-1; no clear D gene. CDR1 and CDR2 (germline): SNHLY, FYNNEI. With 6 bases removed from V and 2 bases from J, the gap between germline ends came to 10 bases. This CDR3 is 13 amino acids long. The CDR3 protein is CASRQQPNTEAFF. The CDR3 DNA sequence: TGTGCCAGCAGACAACAGCCTAACACTGAAGCTTTCTTT.

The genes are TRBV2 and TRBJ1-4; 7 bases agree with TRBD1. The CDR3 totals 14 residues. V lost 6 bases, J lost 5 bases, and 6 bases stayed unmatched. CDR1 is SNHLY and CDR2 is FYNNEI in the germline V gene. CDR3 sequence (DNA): TGTGCCAGCAGCCGACAGGGAGGCAATGAAAAACTGTTTTTT. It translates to CASSRQGGNEKLFF.

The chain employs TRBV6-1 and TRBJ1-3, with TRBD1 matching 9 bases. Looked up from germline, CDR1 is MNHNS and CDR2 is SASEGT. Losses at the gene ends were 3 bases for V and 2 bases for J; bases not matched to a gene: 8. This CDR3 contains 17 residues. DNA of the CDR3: TGTGCCAGCAGTGAGTGGGGACAGGGTGCGGCTGGAAACACCATATATTTT. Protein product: CASSEWGQGAAGNTIYF.

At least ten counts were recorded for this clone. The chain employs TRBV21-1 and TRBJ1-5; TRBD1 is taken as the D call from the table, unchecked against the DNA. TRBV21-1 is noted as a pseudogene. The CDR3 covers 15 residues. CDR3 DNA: TGTGCCAGCAGCAAAGGTGCAGGGATGCTTCAGCCCCAGCATTTT. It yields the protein CASSKGAGMLQPQHF.

CDR3 amino acids: CASSLAAGSSYNEQFF. CDR3 in DNA: TGTGCCAGCAGCTTAGCCGCGGGGAGCTCCTACAATGAGCAGTTCTTC. V is TRBV7-8 and J is TRBJ2-1, with D possibly matching TRBD2 (6 bases). V gave up 0 bases and J gave up 0 bases, with 9 bases separating them. The germline V gene has CDR1 SGHVS and CDR2 FQNEAQ. The CDR3 has 16 residues. The whole variable domain, remainder taken from reference TRBV7-8 and TRBJ2-1, is GAGVSQSPRYKVAKRGQDVALRCDPISGHVSLFWYQQALGQGPEFLTYFQNEAQLDKSGLPSDRFFAERPEGSVSTLKIQRTQQEDSAVYLCASSLAAGSSYNEQFFGPGTRLTVL.

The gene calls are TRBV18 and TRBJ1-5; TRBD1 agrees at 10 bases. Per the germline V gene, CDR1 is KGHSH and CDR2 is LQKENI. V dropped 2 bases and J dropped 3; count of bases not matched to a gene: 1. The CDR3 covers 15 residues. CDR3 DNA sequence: TGTGCCAGCTCACCAGGACAGGGGGTCAATCAGCCCCAGCATTTT. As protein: CASSPGQGVNQPQHF.

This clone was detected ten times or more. CDR3 coding DNA: TGTGCCAGCAGCGGACAAATATATGGCTACACCTTC. As protein: CASSGQIYGYTF. The chain is built from TRBV3-1 (or the pseudogene TRBV3-2) and TRBJ1-2; tentative D call: TRBD1 (5 bases). With 5 bases removed from V and 5 bases from J, the gap between germline ends came to 9 bases. Germline V gene data show CDR1 as LGHDT and CDR2 as YNNKEL (reference sequence). The CDR3 contains 12 residues.

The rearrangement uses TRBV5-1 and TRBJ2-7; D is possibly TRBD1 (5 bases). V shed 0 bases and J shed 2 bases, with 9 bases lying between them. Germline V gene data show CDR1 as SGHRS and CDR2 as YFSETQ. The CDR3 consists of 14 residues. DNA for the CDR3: TGCGCCAGCAGCTTGGAACCAGGGACCTACGAGCAGTACGTC. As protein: CASSLEPGTYEQYV.

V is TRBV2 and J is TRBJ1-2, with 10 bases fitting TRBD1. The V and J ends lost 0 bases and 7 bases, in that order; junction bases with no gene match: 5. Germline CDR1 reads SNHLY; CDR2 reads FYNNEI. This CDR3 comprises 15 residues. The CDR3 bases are TGTGCCAGCAGTGAAGCGGGACAGGGGTCGAGTGGCTACACCTTC. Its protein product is CASSEAGQGSSGYTF.

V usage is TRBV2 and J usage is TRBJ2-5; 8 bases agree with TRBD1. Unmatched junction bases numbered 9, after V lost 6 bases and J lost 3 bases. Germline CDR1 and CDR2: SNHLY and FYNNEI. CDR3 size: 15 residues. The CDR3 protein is CASSHKPDREETQYF. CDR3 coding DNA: TGTGCCAGCAGCCACAAGCCGGACAGGGAAGAGACCCAGTACTTC.

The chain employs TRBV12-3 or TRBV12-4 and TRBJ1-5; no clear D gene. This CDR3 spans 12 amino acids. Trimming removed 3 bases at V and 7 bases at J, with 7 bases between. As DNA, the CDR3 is TGTGCCAGCAGTTTCCCGTCGCAGCCCCAGCATTTT. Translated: CASSFPSQPQHF.

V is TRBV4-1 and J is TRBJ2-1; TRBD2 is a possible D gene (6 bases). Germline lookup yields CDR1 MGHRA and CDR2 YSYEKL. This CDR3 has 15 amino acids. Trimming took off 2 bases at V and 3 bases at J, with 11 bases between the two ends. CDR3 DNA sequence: TGCGCCAGCAGCCAACTAGGGAGGCGCTACAATGAGCAGTTCTTC. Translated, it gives CASSQLGRRYNEQFF.

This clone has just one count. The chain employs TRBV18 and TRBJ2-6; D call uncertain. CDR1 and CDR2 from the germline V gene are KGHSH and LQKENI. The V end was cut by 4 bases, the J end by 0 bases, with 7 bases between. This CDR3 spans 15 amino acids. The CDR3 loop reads CASSREISGANVLTF. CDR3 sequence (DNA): TGTGCCAGCTCACGCGAAATCTCTGGGGCCAACGTCCTGACTTTC.

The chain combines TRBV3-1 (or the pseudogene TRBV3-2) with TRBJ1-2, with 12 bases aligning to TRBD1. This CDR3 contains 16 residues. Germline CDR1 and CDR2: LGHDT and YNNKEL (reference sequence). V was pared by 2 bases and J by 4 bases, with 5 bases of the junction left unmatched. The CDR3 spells CASSQKGQGAGYGYTF. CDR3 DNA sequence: TGTGCCAGCAGCCAAAAGGGACAGGGGGCTGGCTATGGCTACACCTTC.

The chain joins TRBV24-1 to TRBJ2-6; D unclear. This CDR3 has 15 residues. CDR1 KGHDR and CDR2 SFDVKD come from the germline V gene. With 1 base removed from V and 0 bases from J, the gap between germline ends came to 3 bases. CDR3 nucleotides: TGTGCCACCAGTGATTTCAGCTCTGGGGCCAACGTCCTGACTTTC. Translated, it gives CATSDFSSGANVLTF.

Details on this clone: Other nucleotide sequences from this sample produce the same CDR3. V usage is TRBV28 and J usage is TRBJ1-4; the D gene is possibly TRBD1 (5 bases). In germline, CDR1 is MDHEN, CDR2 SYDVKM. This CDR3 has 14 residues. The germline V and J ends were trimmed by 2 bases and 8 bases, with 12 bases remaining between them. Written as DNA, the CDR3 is TGTGCCAGCAGTTTAACGGGGGGAAACGAAAAACTGTTTTTT. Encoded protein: CASSLTGGNEKLFF.